Described below is a single T cell receptor beta chain sequence and its context. Antigen: not known. Each sorted fraction was over 98% pure. Germline V gene sequence: CDR1 LNHDA, CDR2 SQIVND (reference sequence). The CDR3 extends over 17 amino acids. The germline V and J ends were trimmed by 1 base and 0 bases, with 10 bases remaining between them. cDNA synthesis used the whole RNA isolate, giving expressed TCRB sequences. The repertoire was sequenced with immunoSEQ multiplex PCR; TCRdb's copy has only in-frame clones and lacks some. The sample lists about 160,000 clones; approximately 10% were seen once. The data were taken from a study of beta chain features in type 1 diabetes. Across the whole study: Researchers looked at 85 million to 110 million sorted cells across all samples. Overall study results and limits: TCRB CDR3s were moderately but significantly shorter in Type 1 diabetes patients in all four CD4+ subsets.

The sequence was obtained from a woman in her thirties with type 1 diabetes. Sequencing used central memory CD4+ T cells from blood. The chain combines TRBV19 with TRBJ2-6; D is unclear. The CDR3 DNA follows: TGTGCCAGTAGTATAGGTCTGAAGAGCTCTGGGGCCAACGTCCTGACTTTC. It yields the protein CASSIGLKSSGANVLTF.